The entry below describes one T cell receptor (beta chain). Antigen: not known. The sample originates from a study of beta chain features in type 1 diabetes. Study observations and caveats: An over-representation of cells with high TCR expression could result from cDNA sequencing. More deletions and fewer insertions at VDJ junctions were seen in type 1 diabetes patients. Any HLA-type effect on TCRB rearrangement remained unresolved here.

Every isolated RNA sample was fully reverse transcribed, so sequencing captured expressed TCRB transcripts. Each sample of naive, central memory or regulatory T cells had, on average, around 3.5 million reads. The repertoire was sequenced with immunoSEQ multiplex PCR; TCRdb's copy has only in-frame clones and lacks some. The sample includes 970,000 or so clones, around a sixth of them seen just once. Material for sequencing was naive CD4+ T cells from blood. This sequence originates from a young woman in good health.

The CDR3 region has the DNA TGTGCCAGCAGCCACTACAGGGGCCCGGGGGAGAACACTGAAGCTTTCTTT. It encodes CASSHYRGPGENTEAFF. V and J are TRBV7-2 and TRBJ1-1; 7 nucleotides match TRBD1. The CDR3 covers 17 residues. The germline V gene has CDR1 SGHTA and CDR2 FQGNSA. The junction had 13 bases not matched to a gene; V was cut back by 5 bases and J by 1 base.